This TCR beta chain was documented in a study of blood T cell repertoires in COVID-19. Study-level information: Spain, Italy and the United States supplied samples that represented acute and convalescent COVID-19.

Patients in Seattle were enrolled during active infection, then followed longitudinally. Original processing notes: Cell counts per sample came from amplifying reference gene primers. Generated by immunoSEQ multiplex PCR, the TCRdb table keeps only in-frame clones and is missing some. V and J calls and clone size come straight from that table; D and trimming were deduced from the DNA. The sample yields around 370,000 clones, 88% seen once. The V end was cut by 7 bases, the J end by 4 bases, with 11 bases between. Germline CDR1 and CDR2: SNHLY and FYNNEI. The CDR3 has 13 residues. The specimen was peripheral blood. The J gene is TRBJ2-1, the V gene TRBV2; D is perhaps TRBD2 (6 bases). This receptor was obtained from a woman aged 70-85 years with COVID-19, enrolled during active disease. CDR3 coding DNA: TGTGCCAGCACGCGCGGGACGTACAATGAGCAGTTCTTC. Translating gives CASTRGTYNEQFF.